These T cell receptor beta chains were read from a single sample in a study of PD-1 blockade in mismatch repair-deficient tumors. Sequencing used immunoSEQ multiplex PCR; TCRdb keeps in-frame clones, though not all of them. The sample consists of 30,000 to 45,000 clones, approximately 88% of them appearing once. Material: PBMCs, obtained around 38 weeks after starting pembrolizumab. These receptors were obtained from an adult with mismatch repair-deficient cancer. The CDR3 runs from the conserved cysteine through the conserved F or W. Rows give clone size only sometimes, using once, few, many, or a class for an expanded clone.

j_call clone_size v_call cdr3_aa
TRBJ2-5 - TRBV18 CASSPRASEETQYF
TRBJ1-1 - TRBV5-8 CASRPRVDF
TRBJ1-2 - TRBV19 CASDGTGYDGYTF
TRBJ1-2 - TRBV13 CASSSRDKIYGYTF
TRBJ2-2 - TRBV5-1 CASSSGTELNTGELFF
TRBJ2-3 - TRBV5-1 CASSLIASGGDTQYF
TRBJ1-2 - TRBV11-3 CASSLGTGGYRDGYTF
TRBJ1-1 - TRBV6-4 CASSVDRGTEAFF
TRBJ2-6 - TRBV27 CASRSGLAGYGANVLTF
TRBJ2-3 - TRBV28 CASSSRSVLAGGPGTQYF
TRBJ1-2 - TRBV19 CASSLVNRVGGYTF
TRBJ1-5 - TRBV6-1 CASRGPAINQPQHF
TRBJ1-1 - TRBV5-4 CASSLDRDTEAFF
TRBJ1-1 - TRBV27 CASSLDTGGRNTEAFF
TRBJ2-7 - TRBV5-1 CASTQLAGAHEQYF
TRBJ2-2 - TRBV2 CASSDGVLAGGRTGELFF
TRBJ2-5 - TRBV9 CASSAQREDLKTQYF
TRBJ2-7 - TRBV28 CASSSWGGQGYSYEQYF
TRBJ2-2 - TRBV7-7 CASSPGGPTGELFF
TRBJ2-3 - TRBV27 CASSPGPSGRARGTDTQYF
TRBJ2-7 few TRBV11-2 CASSSRDRGYEQYF
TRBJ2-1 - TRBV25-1 CASSLTGGYYNEQFF
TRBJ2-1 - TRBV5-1 CASSPGFDGRAVAYREQFF
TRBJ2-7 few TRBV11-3 CASSRLASRSYEQYF
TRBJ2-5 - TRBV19 CASSKGMAGRKTQYF
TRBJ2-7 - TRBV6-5 CATHYEQYF
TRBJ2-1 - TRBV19 CASTPFDRLNEQFF
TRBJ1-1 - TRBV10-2 CASSSGAPEAFF